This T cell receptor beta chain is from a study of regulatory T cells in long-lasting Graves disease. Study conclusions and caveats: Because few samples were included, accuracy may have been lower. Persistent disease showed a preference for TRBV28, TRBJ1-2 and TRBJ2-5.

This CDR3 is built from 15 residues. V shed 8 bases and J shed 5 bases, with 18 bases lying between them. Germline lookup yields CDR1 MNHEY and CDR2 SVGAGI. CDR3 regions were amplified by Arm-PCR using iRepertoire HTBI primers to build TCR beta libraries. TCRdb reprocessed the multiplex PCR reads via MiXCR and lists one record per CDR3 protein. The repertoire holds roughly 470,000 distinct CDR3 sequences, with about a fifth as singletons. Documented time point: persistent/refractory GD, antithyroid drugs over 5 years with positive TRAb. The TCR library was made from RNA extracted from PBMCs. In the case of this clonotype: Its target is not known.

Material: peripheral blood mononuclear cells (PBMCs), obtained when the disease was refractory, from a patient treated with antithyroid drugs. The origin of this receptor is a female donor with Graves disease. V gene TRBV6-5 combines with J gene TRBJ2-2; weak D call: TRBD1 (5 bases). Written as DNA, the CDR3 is TGTGCCAGCGGGGCGGTAGGGGATTGGACCGGGGAGCTGTTTTTT. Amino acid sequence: CASGAVGDWTGELFF.